These T cell receptor beta chains were read from a single sample in a study of a mutant IDH1 vaccine in newly diagnosed glioma. The antigens these receptors bind are not known. The method was immunoSEQ multiplex PCR; TCRdb's version includes in-frame clones alone and lacks a portion of them. Of 50,000 to 65,000 clones listed, more than 75% are singletons. The source was PBMCs, collected from a glioma patient whose treatment included an IDH1 peptide vaccine. These receptors all come from a man aged 35 to 55 with glioma. Each CDR3 is given without its conserved first and last residue. Each record gives: D gene, V gene, J gene, CDR3 protein. D genes are given only for firm matches.

d_call: NA; v_call: TRBV7-2; j_call: TRBJ1-1; cdr3_aa: ASSFSTGATLQAF
d_call: NA; v_call: TRBV19; j_call: TRBJ2-5; cdr3_aa: ASTVEAETQY
d_call: TRBD1; v_call: TRBV5-8; j_call: TRBJ1-3; cdr3_aa: ASSATGAGNTIY
d_call: TRBD2; v_call: TRBV4-1; j_call: TRBJ2-3; cdr3_aa: ASSQGRHGGGPDTQY
d_call: NA; v_call: TRBV4-3; j_call: TRBJ2-7; cdr3_aa: ASSQRGGGKYEQY
d_call: NA; v_call: TRBV15; j_call: TRBJ1-2; cdr3_aa: ATSRVSGGYT
d_call: TRBD2; v_call: TRBV7-9; j_call: TRBJ2-1; cdr3_aa: ASREPGGSYNEQF
d_call: TRBD2; v_call: TRBV12-5; j_call: TRBJ2-1; cdr3_aa: ASGLGLAGSYNEQF
d_call: NA; v_call: TRBV28; j_call: TRBJ2-7; cdr3_aa: ASSLLVYEQY
d_call: NA; v_call: TRBV4-2; j_call: TRBJ1-4; cdr3_aa: ASSQDWGNEKLF